This passage covers 17 T cell receptor beta chains from one sample sequenced in a study of blood T cell repertoires in COVID-19. Some clones are missing from TCRdb's copy, which holds only in-frame ones; the method was immunoSEQ multiplex PCR. This sample carries roughly 260,000 clones, almost 90% of them seen once, and the ten largest clones take 11%. Material for sequencing was peripheral blood. The source of these receptors is a woman aged 25 to 39 with COVID-19, enrolled during active disease.

The chain has TRBV15 and TRBJ1-2; 9 nucleotides agree with TRBD1. The CDR3 runs to 19 residues. V lost 0 bases, J lost 4 bases, and 15 bases stayed unmatched. From germline, CDR1 is LNHNV and CDR2 YYDKDF (reference sequence). The CDR3 sequence: CATSRDRTGADLWGYGYTF. DNA for the CDR3: TGTGCCACCAGCAGAGACCGGACAGGGGCGGACCTCTGGGGCTATGGCTACACCTTC.

The chain links TRBV5-1 to TRBJ2-5, with 12 nucleotides matching TRBD1. The trim removed 3 bases at V and 4 bases at J, leaving 7 bases unmatched. Germline V gene lookup returns CDR1 SGHRS and CDR2 YFSETQ. The CDR3 is 16 amino acids. The DNA of the CDR3 is TGCGCCAGCAGCTCCCCCCCGGGACAGGGGGCAGAGACCCAGTACTTC. This encodes CASSSPPGQGAETQYF.

The chain links TRBV6-1 to TRBJ1-1; 8 bases are a match to TRBD1. The CDR3 totals 14 residues. After removal of 2 bases from V and 4 bases from J, the junction contained 3 bases not matched to a gene. CDR1 is MNHNS and CDR2 is SASEGT in the germline V gene. The CDR3 region is CASSEQGARTEAFF. CDR3 DNA: TGTGCCAGCAGTGAACAGGGGGCGCGCACTGAAGCTTTCTTT.

The chain links TRBV7-3 to TRBJ2-3, with 7 bases identical to TRBD2. The germline V gene has CDR1 SGHTA and CDR2 FQGTGA. V lost 1 base to trimming and J lost 7 bases; unmatched junction nucleotides: 8. This CDR3 is 15 amino acids long. CDR3 region: CASSLSSGSYHTQYF. The DNA of the CDR3 is TGTGCCAGCAGCTTAAGTAGCGGGTCCTACCATACGCAGTATTTT.

This clone was detected only once. The J gene is TRBJ2-7, the V gene TRBV5-1, with TRBD1 matching over 10 bases. The germline V gene encodes CDR1 SGHRS and CDR2 YFSETQ. V was clipped by 4 bases and J by 3 bases; unmatched bases: 4. This CDR3 region has 14 residues. The DNA of the CDR3 is TGCGCCAGCAGCCCTTGGGACAGGGGCTACGAGCAGTACTTC. Translated, it gives CASSPWDRGYEQYF. Full variable domain (outside the CDR3, taken from reference TRBV5-1 and TRBJ2-7): KAGVTQTPRYLIKTRGQQVTLSCSPISGHRSVSWYQQTPGQGLQFLFEYFSETQRNKGNFPGRFSGRQFSNSRSEMNVSTLELGDSALYLCASSPWDRGYEQYFGPGTRLTVT.

This CDR3 reads CASSLTVTSGQFF. In DNA, the CDR3 is TGTGCCAGCAGCTTAACGGTGACTAGTGGGCAGTTCTTC. V gene TRBV7-3 combines with J gene TRBJ2-1; D may be TRBD2 (6 bases). The CDR3 totals 13 residues. Trimming shortened V by 0 bases and J by 12 bases, and 12 bases separated the two germline ends. Germline CDR1 SGHTA, CDR2 FQGTGA.

The chain has TRBV5-1 and TRBJ1-2; 7 positions match TRBD1. Germline V lookup: CDR1 SGHRS, CDR2 YFSETQ. V was pared by 0 bases and J by 8 bases, with 10 bases of the junction left unmatched. This CDR3 is 15 amino acids long. The CDR3 spells CASSLEVQGDKGYTF. CDR3 in DNA: TGCGCCAGCAGCTTGGAGGTCCAGGGGGATAAAGGCTACACCTTC.

This clone was seen once. The chain recombines TRBV19 with TRBJ2-1, with 14 bases aligning to TRBD2. The germline gives CDR1 LNHDA, CDR2 SQIVND (reference sequence). J was trimmed by 3 bases and V by 10 bases; bases with no gene match: 20. This CDR3 has 20 residues. CDR3 in amino acids: CATKTGTSGRPTSSYNEQFF. The CDR3 DNA reads TGTGCCACTAAGACCGGGACTAGCGGGAGACCCACCAGCAGCTACAATGAGCAGTTCTTC.

The J gene is TRBJ1-1, the V gene TRBV27; the D gene is possibly TRBD1 (6 bases). V lost 6 bases to trimming and J lost 0 bases, with 11 bases between them. Looked up from germline, CDR1 is MNHEY and CDR2 is SMNVEV (reference sequence). The CDR3 is 14 amino acids. CDR3 sequence (DNA): TGTGCCAGCAGAGAGGGGGTCGTGAACACTGAAGCTTTCTTT. This encodes CASREGVVNTEAFF.

The J gene is TRBJ2-3, the V gene TRBV9; 8 nucleotides align to TRBD1. The V gene's germline CDR1 is SGDLS and CDR2 YYNGEE. The CDR3 is made up of 14 amino acids. The CDR3: CGSTGGFSPDTQYF. The DNA for the CDR3 is TGTGGTAGTACAGGGGGATTTTCCCCAGATACGCAGTATTTT.

This clone was seen a few times. The chain has TRBV9 and TRBJ2-3, with 9 bases matching TRBD1. The CDR3 loop spans 15 amino acids. The V segment lost 7 bases and the J segment 2 bases; nucleotides outside the gene matches: 8. Germline-derived CDR1 and CDR2 are SGDLS and YYNGEE. Written as DNA, the CDR3 is TGTGCCAGCGGTACAGGGGGCGCCAACACAGATACGCAGTATTTT. As protein: CASGTGGANTDTQYF.

The chain links TRBV2 to TRBJ2-5, with 10 bases fitting TRBD1. The CDR3 spans 13 residues. Per germline, CDR1 SNHLY and CDR2 FYNNEI. V shed 7 bases, J shed 4 bases, and the junction held 3 bases outside the gene matches. The DNA of the CDR3 is TGTGCCAGCAAGGGACAGGGGCCAGAGACCCAGTACTTC. Translated: CASKGQGPETQYF.

The chain links TRBV29-1 to TRBJ2-5; no reliable D call. The CDR3 consists of 12 residues. V lost 1 base and J lost 7, with 10 bases in between. Germline CDR1 SQVTM, CDR2 ANQGSEA. The CDR3 DNA reads TGCAGCGTTGAAGGGCTTCAGCGGACCCAGTACTTC. This gives the protein CSVEGLQRTQYF.

The V and J genes are TRBV7-6 and TRBJ2-5; 8 bases are a match to TRBD2. Germline V lookup: CDR1 SGHVS, CDR2 FNYEAQ. This CDR3 is built from 16 residues. Unmatched junction bases numbered 8, after V lost 1 base and J lost 4 bases. The CDR3 sequence is CASSLGRGGLGETQYF. The CDR3, as DNA: TGTGCCAGCAGCTTAGGGAGAGGGGGACTAGGAGAGACCCAGTACTTC.

CDR3 amino acids: CAWSRNTGLGEQYF. CDR3 nucleotides: TGTGCCTGGAGTCGGAATACAGGGTTAGGGGAGCAGTACTTC. The chain is built from TRBV30 and TRBJ2-7; D possibly corresponds to TRBD1 (6 bases). The CDR3 is 14 residues long. Germline assignment: CDR1 GTSNPN and CDR2 SVGIG (reference sequence). Between the trimmed V and J ends, which lost 2 bases and 7 bases, there was a span of 18 bases.

The chain employs TRBV2 and TRBJ2-7; perhaps TRBD2 as D (5 bases). V shed 0 bases and J shed 6 bases, with 18 bases lying between them. Germline V gene sequence: CDR1 SNHLY, CDR2 FYNNEI. This CDR3 is built from 16 residues. The CDR3, as DNA: TGTGCCAGCAGTGAAGCCTCGGGATCGGGAAGGTCCGAGCAGTACTTC. It specifies CASSEASGSGRSEQYF.

This rearrangement joins TRBV27 to TRBJ2-3; 7 nucleotides line up with TRBD2. Per the germline V gene, CDR1 is MNHEY and CDR2 is SMNVEV (reference sequence). The CDR3 is made up of 16 amino acids. The V gene end was trimmed by 7 bases and the J gene end by 0 bases; junction bases not matched to a gene: 10. This CDR3 reads CASTPTSTPSTDTQYF. CDR3 nucleotide sequence: TGTGCCAGCACCCCGACTAGCACTCCTAGCACAGATACGCAGTATTTT.